The rows below give T cell receptor beta chains drawn from one sample of a study of T cell responses to AZD1222 COVID-19 vaccine. The method was immunoSEQ multiplex PCR; TCRdb's version includes in-frame clones alone and lacks a portion of them. The sample carries 100,000 to 150,000 clones, approximately 92% recorded once. The sequenced sample was peripheral blood, obtained on day 0 of AZD1222 vaccination. The receptors were gathered from an adult in good health. Each CDR3 is given with its conserved first and last residue. A D gene is named only where the DNA matches it firmly. Only some rows state a clone size, as once, few, many or a class for expanded clones.

D gene	clone size	V gene	J gene	CDR3 DNA	CDR3 protein
.	.	TRBV5-1	TRBJ2-3	TGCGCCAGCAGCTTGGGTCGTACAGATACGCAGTATTTT	CASSLGRTDTQYF
.	.	TRBV7-7	TRBJ1-5	TGTGCCAGCAGCTCCAGGAGGGGGGGGAGCAATCAGCCCCAGCATTTT	CASSSRRGGSNQPQHF
TRBD1	few	TRBV20-1	TRBJ2-7	TGCAGTGCTAGTCTACAGGGGGGACACGAGCAGTACTTC	CSASLQGGHEQYF
.	once	TRBV4-3	TRBJ2-5	TGCGCCAGCAGCCAAGACCCGCAGGGTGACCGCGAGACCCAGTACTTC	CASSQDPQGDRETQYF
TRBD2	.	TRBV5-4	TRBJ2-5	TGTGCCAGCAGCTTGGGAGGGGCGGGAGGAGAGACCCAGTACTTC	CASSLGGAGGETQYF
TRBD1	.	TRBV5-5	TRBJ2-7	TGTGCCAGCAGCCGGACAGGGGACCCCTACGAGCAGTACTTC	CASSRTGDPYEQYF
TRBD1	.	TRBV11-2	TRBJ2-3	TGTGCCAGCAGCTTCTGGACAGGGGGCTCAGATACGCAGTATTTT	CASSFWTGGSDTQYF
.	few	TRBV28	TRBJ2-7	TGTGCCAGCAGTCCCCAGAGTGGGGTGGGGTTTTACGAGCAGTACTTC	CASSPQSGVGFYEQYF
.	.	TRBV20-1	TRBJ2-7	TGCAGTGCTAGTCGCGGGGTCGAGCAGTACTTC	CSASRGVEQYF
TRBD2	.	TRBV27	TRBJ2-1	TGTGCCAGCAGGGGAGCGGGAGGGGAGCATGAGCAGTTCTTC	CASRGAGGEHEQFF
TRBD1	.	TRBV18	TRBJ1-6	TGTGCCAGCTCACCGGAAACAGGGGTATATAATTCACCCCTCCACTTT	CASSPETGVYNSPLHF
TRBD1	.	TRBV5-6	TRBJ1-2	TGTGCCAGCAGCCTGACAGGGGGCAGGAACTATGGCTACACCTTC	CASSLTGGRNYGYTF
TRBD2	few	TRBV7-9	TRBJ2-7	TGTGCCAGCAGCTTAGATAGCGGGAGCATGTACTTC	CASSLDSGSMYF
TRBD2	.	TRBV4-2	TRBJ2-3	TGTGCCAGCAGCCAAACCCCGACTAGCCCGGACACAGATACGCAGTATTTT	CASSQTPTSPDTDTQYF
.	.	TRBV20-1	TRBJ1-1	TGCAGTGCGCCGTATGACACTGAAGCTTTCTTT	CSAPYDTEAFF
.	.	TRBV19	TRBJ1-5	TGTGCCAGTACAGGGAGCAATCAGCCCCAGCATTTT	CASTGSNQPQHF
.	.	TRBV6-6	TRBJ1-1	TGTGCCAGCAGTTACATCGACACCATGAACACTGAAGCTTTCTTT	CASSYIDTMNTEAFF
.	.	TRBV27	TRBJ2-2	TGTGCCAGCAGTTTACAGTCTGGACGTCCCGGGGAGCTGTTTTTT	CASSLQSGRPGELFF
TRBD1	.	TRBV9	TRBJ2-1	TGTGCCAGCAGCGTAGGGCAGGGGGCGTCCAATGAGCAGTTCTTC	CASSVGQGASNEQFF
TRBD1	.	TRBV27	TRBJ1-5	TGTGCCAGCACCGCAGGGGGACTGGGTCAGCCCCAGCATTTT	CASTAGGLGQPQHF
.	once	TRBV13	TRBJ1-1	TGTGCCAGCAGCCCCACCCAAAACACTGAAGCTTTCTTT	CASSPTQNTEAFF
.	.	TRBV5-8	TRBJ1-1	TGTGCCAGCAAAGGCGGGGCCCGGGCTGAAGCTTTCTTT	CASKGGARAEAFF
TRBD2	.	TRBV29-1	TRBJ2-3	TGCAGCGTTGCGACTAGCGGGAGCACAGATACGCAGTATTTT	CSVATSGSTDTQYF
.	.	TRBV12-3/TRBV12-4	TRBJ2-5	TGTGCCAGCAGTTTAAGTGGGACCCAGTACTTC	CASSLSGTQYF
TRBD1	.	TRBV7-9	TRBJ2-7	TGTGCCAGCAGCTTATACGGCAGGGGGCCTGACGAGCAGTACTTC	CASSLYGRGPDEQYF
.	once	TRBV30	TRBJ1-3	TGTGCCTGGAGACAGCGAGGTGGTAGGGCTAGAAACACCATATATTTT	CAWRQRGGRARNTIYF
TRBD2	.	TRBV11-2	TRBJ2-2	TGTGCCAGCAGCATCCCTAGCGGGAGGAAGACCGGGGAGCTGTTTTTT	CASSIPSGRKTGELFF
TRBD2	.	TRBV11-2	TRBJ2-1	TGTGCCAGCAGCTCCCTCGGAAAAGCGGGGGGGGATTACAATGAGCAGTTCTTC	CASSSLGKAGGDYNEQFF
.	.	TRBV27	TRBJ2-1	TGTGCCAGCAGTCCCAAATGGGGTGAGCAGTTCTTC	CASSPKWGEQFF
.	once	TRBV21-1	TRBJ2-4	TGTCCTTCCGGGGTTCTTGGGGACATTCAGTACTTC	CPSGVLGDIQYF
TRBD1	.	TRBV3-1/TRBV3-2	TRBJ1-4	TGTGCCAGCAGCCTCAGGGGGCTGGATGAAAAACTGTTTTTT	CASSLRGLDEKLFF
.	.	TRBV12-3/TRBV12-4	TRBJ1-2	TGTGCCAGCAGTTTAGGCCGACTTGAGGGCTACACCTTC	CASSLGRLEGYTF
.	.	TRBV18	TRBJ1-1	TGTGCCAGCTCACCACGAGGCGCGGGGTTCACTGAAGCTTTCTTT	CASSPRGAGFTEAFF
.	.	TRBV27	TRBJ2-6	TGTGCCAGCACATTTAAGGGGAGTGACTCTGGGGCCAACGTCCTGACTTTC	CASTFKGSDSGANVLTF
.	.	TRBV7-9	TRBJ1-3	TGTGCCAGCAGCCCGGGCGCAAACATCGGAAACACCATATATTTT	CASSPGANIGNTIYF
.	.	TRBV2	TRBJ1-4	TGTGCCAGCAGTGAAGACTTACGGGGTGAAAAACTGTTTTTT	CASSEDLRGEKLFF
.	.	TRBV19	TRBJ2-2	TGTGCCAGTAGTATATCCCCCCAGGGGTTGGTCGGGGAGCTGTTTTTT	CASSISPQGLVGELFF
.	.	TRBV19	TRBJ2-1	TGTGCCAGTAGCCCCAGCGGAAGCTCCTACAATGAGCAGTTCTTC	CASSPSGSSYNEQFF
TRBD2	.	TRBV12-3/TRBV12-4	TRBJ2-7	TGTGCCAGCAGTTTGAGCGGGAGGAACGAGCAGTACTTC	CASSLSGRNEQYF
.	.	TRBV27	TRBJ2-3	TGTGCCAGCAGACGCAAAGCATCCTCCTGGTGGGGCACAGATACGCAGTATTTT	CASRRKASSWWGTDTQYF
TRBD2	.	TRBV28	TRBJ2-1	TGTGCCAGCAGGACCTGGAGGGAGGGAAGCTTCGATGAGCAGTTCTTC	CASRTWREGSFDEQFF
.	.	TRBV3-1/TRBV3-2	TRBJ1-4	TGTGCCAGCAGCCAGACCCCATTGGGGTTCACTAATGAAAAACTGTTTTTT	CASSQTPLGFTNEKLFF
.	.	TRBV20-1	TRBJ1-1	TGCAGTGCTAGTCGGAACACTGAAGCTTTCTTT	CSASRNTEAFF
TRBD1	.	TRBV9	TRBJ2-5	TGTGCCAGCAGCGTAGCCCCGCCGGGACAGGGAGGGGAGACCCAGTACTTC	CASSVAPPGQGGETQYF
.	.	TRBV2	TRBJ2-2	TGTGCCAGCCGAGGCGCAGACACCGGGGAGCTGTTTTTT	CASRGADTGELFF
.	.	TRBV6-4	TRBJ2-1	TGTGCCAGCAGTGAGATCGCAGAAATCGGTGAGCAGTTCTTC	CASSEIAEIGEQFF
TRBD1	.	TRBV18	TRBJ2-7	TGTGCCAGCTCTACGGGACAGCCTACCTACGAGCAGTACTTC	CASSTGQPTYEQYF
.	.	TRBV12-3/TRBV12-4	TRBJ2-7	TGTGCCAGCAGTTTGTCCTTTGGTGAGCAGTACTTC	CASSLSFGEQYF
.	.	TRBV4-3	TRBJ2-7	TGCGCCAGCAGCCAAGAGGGGGGGGACAGGAGCTACGAGCAGTACTTC	CASSQEGGDRSYEQYF